The rows below give T cell receptor beta chains drawn from one sample of a study of blood T cells in healthy people across ages. MiXCR, run by TCRdb on the 5' RACE reads, gives a single entry per CDR3 protein. The table has approximately 1,000,000 distinct CDR3 sequences, over 35% seen once. Specimen: blood. These receptor sequences come from a woman aged 55-70 years in good health. Both conserved end residues are part of each CDR3. The D gene is left open where the match is weak. Not all rows give a size; the values are once, few, many and, for expanded clones, a class.

len	v_gene	abundance	d_gene	j_gene	CDR3aa	CDR3nt
16	TRBV28	few	.	TRBJ1-2	CASSLPRTDRGYGYTF	TGTGCCAGCAGTTTACCACGGACGGACCGGGGATATGGCTACACCTTC
12	TRBV11-2	few	.	TRBJ2-1	CASSHSNNEQFF	TGTGCCAGCAGCCACTCGAACAATGAGCAGTTCTTC
15	TRBV7-9	few	.	TRBJ2-1	CASSLALSQGNEQFF	TGTGCCAGCAGCTTAGCGTTAAGTCAGGGGAATGAGCAGTTCTTC
13	TRBV7-3	.	.	TRBJ2-1	CASSWVGVNEQFF	TGTGCCAGCAGCTGGGTGGGAGTTAATGAGCAGTTCTTC
15	TRBV27	.	TRBD1	TRBJ2-7	CASSYSGQALYEQYF	TGTGCCAGCAGTTACTCGGGACAGGCGCTCTACGAGCAGTACTTC
17	TRBV5-1	.	.	TRBJ2-3	CASSLGSRTESTDTQYF	TGCGCCAGCAGCTTGGGTTCTCGGACAGAGTCCACAGATACGCAGTATTTT
18	TRBV27	few	TRBD2	TRBJ2-7	CASSSKPGLAGVPYEQYF	TGTGCCAGCAGTTCCAAACCTGGACTAGCGGGAGTTCCCTACGAGCAGTACTTC
14	TRBV5-6	.	.	TRBJ2-5	CASSLGGLANEQYF	TGTGCCAGCAGCTTAGGGGGGCTCGCGAACGAGCAGTACTTT
13	TRBV16	.	.	TRBJ2-7	CASSHQKSYEQYF	TGTGCCAGCAGCCATCAGAAATCCTACGAGCAGTACTTC
15	TRBV9	.	.	TRBJ2-1	CAGSVAMIAQEEQFF	TGTGCCGGCAGCGTAGCTATGATAGCCCAGGAGGAGCAGTTCTTC
13	TRBV28	.	TRBD1	TRBJ2-4	CASSGTGADIQYF	TGTGCCAGCTCCGGGACAGGGGCCGACATTCAGTACTTC
11	TRBV5-1	.	.	TRBJ1-2	CASSGGRGYTF	TGCGCCAGCAGTGGCGGTCGTGGCTACACCTTC